Detailed here is one T cell receptor beta chain. The target antigen is unknown. This entry comes from a study of cytomegalovirus exposure and HLA in healthy donors. The study's findings and limits: The likely explanation for a cluster of highly shared sequence variants was sequencing artifact.

Vbeta (60) and Jbeta (13) primers were used in the PCR. The data were produced by immunoSEQ multiplex PCR, yet TCRdb's version contains in-frame clones alone and is incomplete. The data contain about 81,000 clones, around 89% of them singletons. V lost 2 bases to trimming and J lost 8 bases, with 5 bases between them. The CDR3 sequence is 11 residues long. Germline V CDR1 and CDR2: SGHRS, YFSETQ. Sequenced sample: PBMCs. This chain links TRBV5-1 with TRBJ2-1; no firm D call. The source of this sequence is a man aged 18-30 years in good health and CMV-seronegative. CDR3 protein: CASSLLDEQFF. The CDR3, as DNA: TGCGCCAGCAGCTTACTCGATGAGCAGTTCTTC. The full variable domain, rest sourced from reference TRBV5-1 and TRBJ2-1, is KAGVTQTPRYLIKTRGQQVTLSCSPISGHRSVSWYQQTPGQGLQFLFEYFSETQRNKGNFPGRFSGRQFSNSRSEMNVSTLELGDSALYLCASSLLDEQFFGPGTRLTVL.